This entry lists 23 T cell receptor beta chains sequenced from one sample in a study of shared clonotypes between healthy human individuals. TCRdb's copy holds only in-frame clones and misses some; the assay was immunoSEQ multiplex PCR. The sample carries under 1,100,000 clones, about 75% recorded once. Input material: memory CD4+ T cells sorted from blood. The subset was: CD45RA-negative fraction. These receptors were collected from a young man in good health.

This clone was observed a few times. The chain carries TRBV7-2 and TRBJ1-2; 7 bases agree with TRBD1. The trim removed 2 bases at V and 6 bases at J, leaving 6 bases unmatched. There are 14 residues in the CDR3. Germline V lookup: CDR1 SGHTA, CDR2 FQGNSA. As DNA, the CDR3 is TGTGCCAGCAGCTTACCACAGGGGCCAGATGGCTACACCTTC. Translated: CASSLPQGPDGYTF.

On this clone: A much larger clone lies a single base off, so this may be a read error. Other DNA sequences of this sample code for an identical CDR3. V gene TRBV7-6 combines with J gene TRBJ1-2; D call uncertain. The V and J ends lost 5 bases and 2 bases respectively, with 9 bases between them. CDR3 length equals 13 residues. Germline-derived CDR1 and CDR2 are SGHVS and FNYEAQ. The CDR3: CASSPTGNYGYTF. CDR3 DNA: TGTGCCAGCAGCCCGACTGGAAACTATGGCTACACCTTC.

V and J are TRBV6-1 and TRBJ2-1; D may correspond to TRBD1 or TRBD2 (5 bases each). V gave up 4 bases and J gave up 0 bases, with 13 bases separating them. CDR3 length: 16 residues. CDR1 and CDR2 from the germline V gene are MNHNS and SASEGT. CDR3 sequence (DNA): TGTGCCAGCAGTGGGGACGGCTTAAGCTCCTACAATGAGCAGTTCTTC. It specifies CASSGDGLSSYNEQFF.

This chain connects TRBV11-3 to TRBJ2-3; a possible D gene is TRBD1 (5 bases). The germline gives CDR1 SGHNT, CDR2 YENEEA. Trimming shortened V by 4 bases and J by 8 bases, and 10 bases separated the two germline ends. The CDR3 loop spans 12 amino acids. The CDR3 region has the DNA TGTGCCAGCAGCTCCAGGGTGGGTACGCAGTATTTT. Protein product: CASSSRVGTQYF.

The rearrangement links TRBV5-6 to TRBJ1-4; 9 positions agree with TRBD1. Germline-derived CDR1 and CDR2 are SGHDT and YYEEEE. The length of the CDR3 is 13 residues. V lost 3 bases to trimming and J lost 8 bases; unmatched junction nucleotides: 2. CDR3 loop: CASSWDRDEKLFF. In DNA, the CDR3 is TGTGCCAGCAGCTGGGACAGGGACGAAAAACTGTTTTTT.

There are many counts of this clone. The genes are TRBV28 and TRBJ2-7, with D hard to call. The CDR3 spans 13 residues. Deletions cut 2 bases from V and 3 bases from J, with 8 bases between. Germline CDR1 is MDHEN and CDR2 is SYDVKM. The chain's CDR3 is CASSLAYLYEQYF. The CDR3 nucleotides are TGTGCCAGCAGTTTAGCCTACCTCTACGAGCAGTACTTC.

V usage is TRBV10-1 and J usage is TRBJ1-1, with D unresolved. Trimming removed 7 bases at V and 4 bases at J, with 13 bases between. From germline, CDR1 is WNHNN and CDR2 SYGVQD (reference sequence). This CDR3 is 13 amino acids long. The CDR3, as DNA: TGCGCCAGCACTGAAATTCTGGGCACTGAAGCTTTCTTT. This gives the protein CASTEILGTEAFF.

This chain joins TRBV9 and TRBJ2-5, with D unresolved. V was trimmed by 2 bases and J by 5 bases, leaving 16 bases between them. Germline V lookup: CDR1 SGDLS, CDR2 YYNGEE. The CDR3 consists of 15 residues. CDR3 protein: CASSVAVAVSETQYF. DNA of the CDR3: TGTGCCAGCAGCGTGGCAGTGGCTGTTTCGGAGACCCAGTACTTC.

The chain carries TRBV18 and TRBJ2-7, with D maybe TRBD1 (6 bases). The V end was cut by 3 bases, the J end by 3 bases, with 18 bases between. This CDR3 has 16 amino acids. Germline V gene lookup returns CDR1 KGHSH and CDR2 LQKENI. This chain's CDR3 is CASSPSGRDINYEQYF. DNA for the CDR3: TGTGCCAGCTCACCGTCAGGAAGGGACATTAACTACGAGCAGTACTTC. The full variable domain, completed using reference TRBV18 and TRBJ2-7, is NAGVMQNPRHLVRRRGQEARLRCSPMKGHSHVYWYRQLPEEGLKFMVYLQKENIIDESGMPKERFSAEFPKEGPSILRIQQVVRGDSAAYFCASSPSGRDINYEQYFGPGTRLTVT.

This clone was seen a handful of times. The CDR3 DNA sequence: TGTGCCATCAGTGACCTTCCGGGACTAGGAGGAGAGACCCAGTACTTC. The encoded protein is CAISDLPGLGGETQYF. The rearrangement uses TRBV10-3 and TRBJ2-5; 8 nucleotides agree with TRBD2. This CDR3 spans 16 amino acids. V trimming: 3 bases; J trimming: 4 bases; junction bases outside the gene matches: 10. Germline lookup yields CDR1 ENHRY and CDR2 SYGVKD.

The chain couples TRBV12-5 to TRBJ2-3; 8 bases line up with TRBD2. The V gene's germline CDR1 is LGHNT and CDR2 FRNRAP. The V and J ends lost 3 bases and 5 bases, in that order; junction bases with no gene match: 4. This CDR3 has 14 amino acids. CDR3 protein: CASGLWLAGDTQYF. CDR3 DNA sequence: TGTGCTAGTGGTTTATGGCTAGCGGGAGATACGCAGTATTTT.

The chain carries TRBV4-1 and TRBJ2-7; D gene unclear. Trimming cost V 1 base and J 8 bases, with 15 bases left between them. Looked up from germline, CDR1 is MGHRA and CDR2 is YSYEKL. The CDR3 is 14 amino acids. CDR3 sequence: CASSQGLPLVKQYF. The CDR3 coding sequence is TGCGCCAGCAGCCAAGGGTTGCCGTTGGTGAAGCAGTACTTC.

This rearrangement joins TRBV5-1 to TRBJ2-7, with a tentative D call TRBD2 (6 bases). From germline, CDR1 is SGHRS and CDR2 YFSETQ. The ends were cut back, 0 bases at V and 6 bases at J, with 13 bases in the middle. This CDR3 has 14 residues. CDR3 loop: CASSLVTGEGEQYF. The CDR3 DNA sequence: TGCGCCAGCAGCTTGGTGACGGGAGAAGGCGAGCAGTACTTC.

The V and J genes are TRBV5-1 and TRBJ1-3; D is ambiguous. Trimming shortened V by 0 bases and J by 0 bases, and 7 bases separated the two germline ends. The CDR3 runs to 15 residues. The V gene's germline CDR1 is SGHRS and CDR2 YFSETQ. The CDR3 DNA sequence: TGCGCCAGCAGCTTGGCCGATTCCTCTGGAAACACCATATATTTT. Its translation: CASSLADSSGNTIYF.

This chain links TRBV7-2 with TRBJ2-1, with TRBD2 identical over 8 bases. The V gene's germline CDR1 is SGHTA and CDR2 FQGNSA. The CDR3 length is 17 residues. J lost 5 bases, V lost 2 bases, and 11 bases had no gene match. The CDR3 DNA sequence: TGTGCCAGCAGCTTAAGGGGTGTTCGCGGGAGGCACAATGAGCAGTTCTTC. Protein product: CASSLRGVRGRHNEQFF.

The rearrangement links TRBV7-2 to TRBJ2-7; 10 nucleotides agree with TRBD1. In germline, CDR1 is SGHTA, CDR2 FQGNSA. V gave up 7 bases and J gave up 3 bases; unmatched junction bases: 6. The CDR3 loop spans 14 amino acids. CDR3 residues: CASTPGQGFYEQYF. CDR3 nucleotide sequence: TGTGCCAGCACCCCGGGACAGGGGTTCTACGAGCAGTACTTC.

The chain uses TRBV30 and TRBJ1-4; maybe TRBD1 (6 bases). The V end lost 8 bases, the J end lost 4 bases, and 14 bases lay between the germline ends. The CDR3 is 13 residues long. Germline loops: CDR1 GTSNPN, CDR2 SVGIG (reference sequence). CDR3 sequence (DNA): TGTGCCGGGAAACAGGGCGTTAATGAAAAACTGTTTTTT. Translated: CAGKQGVNEKLFF.

The CDR3: CAWSVQGAQPQHF. The CDR3 DNA reads as TGTGCCTGGAGTGTACAGGGGGCTCAGCCCCAGCATTTT. The chain recombines TRBV30 with TRBJ1-5; 9 bases fit TRBD1. The CDR3 runs to 13 residues. CDR1 and CDR2 from the germline V gene are GTSNPN and SVGIG (reference sequence). V lost 0 bases, J lost 6 bases, and 0 bases stayed unmatched. Full variable domain (remainder filled in from reference TRBV30 and TRBJ1-5): SQTIHQWPATLVQPVGSPLSLECTVEGTSNPNLYWYRQAAGRGLQLLFYSVGIGQISSEVPQNLSASRPQDRQFILSSKKLLLSDSGFYLCAWSVQGAQPQHFGDGTRLSIL.

This chain links TRBV19 with TRBJ1-5; D is ambiguous. Per germline, CDR1 LNHDA and CDR2 SQIVND (reference sequence). The CDR3 extends over 14 amino acids. V lost 2 bases, J lost 2 bases, and 7 bases lay in between. CDR3 in DNA: TGTGCCAGTAGTATACAGGAGGGCAATCAGCCCCAGCATTTT. Residues: CASSIQEGNQPQHF.

The chain carries TRBV5-1 and TRBJ2-7, with a tentative D call TRBD1 (5 bases). V shed 2 bases and J shed 2 bases, with 14 bases lying between them. CDR1 is SGHRS, CDR2 YFSETQ, per germline. The CDR3 spans 15 residues. The CDR3 sequence: CASSLGASLTYEQYF. CDR3 nucleotide sequence: TGCGCCAGCAGCTTAGGGGCCAGTTTAACCTACGAGCAGTACTTC.

The rearrangement joins TRBV4-1 to TRBJ1-5, with 9 bases matching TRBD1. This CDR3 comprises 16 residues. The junction had 7 bases not matched to a gene; V was cut back by 4 bases and J by 3 bases. CDR1 is MGHRA, CDR2 YSYEKL, per germline. The CDR3 region is CASSPSRDRVNQPQHF. Here the CDR3 DNA reads TGCGCCAGCAGCCCGTCCCGGGACAGGGTCAATCAGCCCCAGCATTTT.

The rearrangement uses TRBV2 and TRBJ2-3, with 10 bases aligning to TRBD1. The length of the CDR3 is 18 residues. Germline CDR1 SNHLY, CDR2 FYNNEI. Trimming cost V 5 bases and J 3 bases; bases outside gene matches: 14. The chain's CDR3 is CASSPLSGTGVLTDTQYF. The CDR3 DNA reads TGTGCCAGCAGTCCATTGTCCGGGACAGGGGTCTTAACAGATACGCAGTATTTT.

This clone came up a few times. V and J are TRBV7-2 and TRBJ2-1; TRBD1 agrees at 8 bases. There are 13 residues in the CDR3. V lost 5 bases to trimming and J lost 7 bases; unmatched junction nucleotides: 4. CDR1 and CDR2 (germline): SGHTA, FQGNSA. The DNA for the CDR3 is TGTGCCAGCAGCAAGGACAGGGCGAATGAGCAGTTCTTC. It encodes CASSKDRANEQFF.